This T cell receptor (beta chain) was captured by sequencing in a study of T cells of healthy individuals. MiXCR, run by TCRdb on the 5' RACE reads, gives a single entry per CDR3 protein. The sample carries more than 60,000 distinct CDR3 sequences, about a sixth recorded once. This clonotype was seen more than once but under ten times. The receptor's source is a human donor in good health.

The CDR3 region is CASSLGHLNTGELFF. CDR3 coding DNA: TGCGCCAGCAGCTTGGGACACCTTAACACCGGGGAGCTGTTTTTT. The gene calls are TRBV5-1 and TRBJ2-2; D not certain. The germline gives CDR1 SGHRS, CDR2 YFSETQ. The CDR3 is made up of 15 amino acids. The V end was cut by 0 bases, the J end by 2 bases, with 8 bases between.